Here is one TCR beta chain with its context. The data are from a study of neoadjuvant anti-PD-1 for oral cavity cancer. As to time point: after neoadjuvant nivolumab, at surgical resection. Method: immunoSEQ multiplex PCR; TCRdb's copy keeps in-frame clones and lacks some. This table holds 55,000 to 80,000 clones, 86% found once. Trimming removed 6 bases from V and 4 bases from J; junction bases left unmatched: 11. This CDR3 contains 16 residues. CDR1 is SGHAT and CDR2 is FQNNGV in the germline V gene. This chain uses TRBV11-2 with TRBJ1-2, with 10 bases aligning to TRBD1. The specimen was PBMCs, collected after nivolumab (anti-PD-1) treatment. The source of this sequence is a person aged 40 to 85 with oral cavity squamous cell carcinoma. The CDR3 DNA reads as TGTGCCAGCAGGAAACCGGGACAGGGGCTTGTCTATGGCTACACCTTC. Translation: CASRKPGQGLVYGYTF.